This TCR beta chain was retrieved from a study of blood T cells in healthy people across ages. Study summary: Template-switching capture recovered about one barcoded beta molecule per two T cells.

The authors ran a second PCR of about 7 to 12 cycles using a sample-barcoded 5' primer and a J-beta primer mix. A template-switch adaptor with 12 random nucleotides tagged each cDNA molecule. Every sample gave at least 2.5 million paired-end reads containing CDR3. MiXCR, run by TCRdb on the 5' RACE reads, gives a single entry per CDR3 protein. This table holds hundreds of thousands of distinct CDR3 sequences, roughly 64% found once. Study-level results: With age, beta diversity per million T cells declined roughly linearly, significantly by 40.

This clonotype has just a few counts. What it binds is unknown. The TCR was taken from a man younger than 40 in good health. Specimen: blood.

CDR3 DNA: TGTGCCAGCAGTTACCCACTGGGCCAACTCACCGGGGAGCTGTTTTTT. As protein: CASSYPLGQLTGELFF. The J gene is TRBJ2-2, the V gene TRBV6-6, with D unclear. CDR3 length equals 16 residues. Trimming took off 2 bases at V and 4 bases at J, with 14 bases between the two ends. Germline loops: CDR1 MNHNY, CDR2 SVGAGI (reference sequence).